Listed below are T cell receptor beta chains from one sample, sequenced in a study of Ad26.COV2.S vaccination and SARS-CoV-2 variants. The data were produced by immunoSEQ multiplex PCR, yet TCRdb's version contains in-frame clones alone and is incomplete. The sample records around 300,000 clones, approximately 86% being singletons. The sequences come from peripheral blood, collected in a trial of Ad26.COV2.S vaccine versus placebo. The source is a person aged 18 to 65 who received the Ad26.COV2.S COVID-19 vaccine or a placebo. Each CDR3 is given with its conserved first and last residue. The D gene is left open where the match is weak. Clone sizes are given selectively: once, few, many, or a class where the clone is expanded.

.	TRBV28	.	TRBJ1-6	TGTGCCAGCAACCACGTCGATTCACCCCTCCACTTT	CASNHVDSPLHF
.	TRBV28	TRBD1	TRBJ1-2	TGTGCCGCCAGGGGGATTGGGGAGAACTATGGCTACACCTTC	CAARGIGENYGYTF
.	TRBV5-4	TRBD2	TRBJ2-3	TGTGCCAGCAGCTTGCCGGTGCCCCAAACTAGCGGGAGCCCCACAGATACGCAGTATTTT	CASSLPVPQTSGSPTDTQYF
once	TRBV10-1	TRBD1	TRBJ2-3	TGCGCCAGCATCCCAGGACCGGGACAGAGATGCACAGATACGCAGTATTTT	CASIPGPGQRCTDTQYF
.	TRBV5-6	.	TRBJ2-5	TGTGCCAGCAGCTTGAACAGTCTACAAGAGACCCAGTACTTC	CASSLNSLQETQYF
.	TRBV4-1	TRBD2	TRBJ2-7	TGCGCCAGCAGCCAAGTAGCGGGAGACGGTTACGAGCAGTACTTC	CASSQVAGDGYEQYF
.	TRBV28	.	TRBJ1-5	TGTGCCAGCAGTCCCCAAGGAAGCAATCAGCCCCAGCATTTT	CASSPQGSNQPQHF
once	TRBV18	.	TRBJ1-1	TGTGCCAGCTCCCCCACGGAAGTAGGTGGCACTGAAGCTTTCTTT	CASSPTEVGGTEAFF
once	TRBV19	.	TRBJ1-1	TGTGCCAGTAGTATCGCGGGGACACCGAACACTGAAGCTTTCTTT	CASSIAGTPNTEAFF
once	TRBV13	.	TRBJ2-5	TGTGCCAGCAGCTCGCGGGGGCTCCGAGGGAAGACCCAGTACTTC	CASSSRGLRGKTQYF
.	TRBV19	.	TRBJ2-1	TGTGCCAGTAGTATTGGGGGCGTTTACAATGAGCAGTTCTTC	CASSIGGVYNEQFF
few	TRBV19	.	TRBJ1-5	TGTGCCAGTAGTGGTAGACAGTTTCAGCCCCAGCATTTT	CASSGRQFQPQHF
.	TRBV6-6	.	TRBJ2-3	TGTGCCAGCAGTCTCCTTAGGACAGATACGCAGTATTTT	CASSLLRTDTQYF
.	TRBV4-3	.	TRBJ1-5	TGCGCCAGCAGCCAAGGAGAGGATCAGCCCCAGCATTTT	CASSQGEDQPQHF
.	TRBV15	.	TRBJ1-1	TGTGCCACCAGCAGAGATCGGCAGCTGAACACTGAAGCTTTCTTT	CATSRDRQLNTEAFF
.	TRBV3-1/TRBV3-2	.	TRBJ1-2	TGTGCCAGCAGCCAACTAGGACTTATGACCTTCTATGGCTACACCTTC	CASSQLGLMTFYGYTF
.	TRBV10-2	.	TRBJ2-7	TGCGCCAGCAGTGCCGACTCCTACGAGCAGTACTTC	CASSADSYEQYF
once	TRBV5-4	.	TRBJ1-2	TGTGCCAGCAGCTTGGACCGGGCGGGGGGCTACACCTTC	CASSLDRAGGYTF
.	TRBV10-3	.	TRBJ2-1	TGTGCCATCAGTCTCCGAGGAGACAATGAGCAGTTCTTC	CAISLRGDNEQFF
.	TRBV21-1	.	TRBJ1-2	TGTGCCAGCAGCAAAGGAGGCGATGGCTACACCTTC	CASSKGGDGYTF
.	TRBV5-1	.	TRBJ1-6	TGCGCCAGCAGTCAGACCGGGGCTAATAATTCACCCCTCCACTTT	CASSQTGANNSPLHF
.	TRBV3-1/TRBV3-2	TRBD1	TRBJ2-1	TGTGCCAGCAGCCAACTTACAGGGGACGAGCAGTTCTTC	CASSQLTGDEQFF
.	TRBV13	.	TRBJ1-3	TGTGCCAGCAGCTTAACAGTTCGAAACACCATATATTTT	CASSLTVRNTIYF
.	TRBV6-2/TRBV6-3	TRBD1	TRBJ1-3	TGTGCCAGCAGTTACCGCGTAGGGGACAGAGGAAACACCATATATTTT	CASSYRVGDRGNTIYF
.	TRBV5-6	.	TRBJ1-1	TGTGCCAGCTTTTACGGCCAGACGAACACTGAAGCTTTCTTT	CASFYGQTNTEAFF
.	TRBV2	.	TRBJ2-3	TGTGCCAGCGGGGTTTATGGTGGGGGCACAGATACGCAGTATTTT	CASGVYGGGTDTQYF
.	TRBV19	.	TRBJ2-6	TGTGCCAGTAGCCTCATAGCGCGGGCTGGGGCCAACGTCCTGACTTTC	CASSLIARAGANVLTF
.	TRBV18	.	TRBJ1-4	TGTGCCAGCTCACCACCATCAGGGAGTCAGGAAAAACTGTTTTTT	CASSPPSGSQEKLFF
.	TRBV4-2	.	TRBJ2-5	TGTGCCAGCAGCCAATTGGGGGAAGAGACCCAGTACTTC	CASSQLGEETQYF
.	TRBV19	.	TRBJ2-2	TGTGCCAGTAGTATCCCCAGAGCTACCGGGGAGCTGTTTTTT	CASSIPRATGELFF
.	TRBV29-1	.	TRBJ2-7	TGCAGCGTTGAAGGAGCAGGGCCAAGCTCCTACGAGCAGTACTTC	CSVEGAGPSSYEQYF
.	TRBV28	TRBD1	TRBJ2-7	TGTGCCAGCAGTTTATACGTAAGTTCAGGGGGCTACGAGCAGTACTTC	CASSLYVSSGGYEQYF
.	TRBV3-1/TRBV3-2	TRBD2	TRBJ2-1	TGTGCCAGCACATTGACTAGCGGGAGGGCCACTGAGCAGTTCTTC	CASTLTSGRATEQFF
once	TRBV7-8	TRBD1	TRBJ1-2	TGTGCCAGCAGCACCGACAGGGGACGAGGCTACACCTTC	CASSTDRGRGYTF
.	TRBV3-1/TRBV3-2	.	TRBJ1-6	TGTGCCAGCAGCCAAGTTCGAAACTCACCCCTCCACTTT	CASSQVRNSPLHF
.	TRBV7-2	.	TRBJ1-4	TGTGCCAGCAGCTTAGTAGACAGGCTAACACTGTTTTTT	CASSLVDRLTLFF
.	TRBV25-1	.	TRBJ1-5	TGTGCCAGCAGTGGAGACAGCAATCAGCCCCAGCATTTT	CASSGDSNQPQHF
.	TRBV11-3	TRBD2	TRBJ2-1	TGTGCCAGCAGCGAAAGGACTAGCGGGGAGACGGGCTACAATGAGCAGTTCTTC	CASSERTSGETGYNEQFF
.	TRBV3-1/TRBV3-2	.	TRBJ2-1	TGTGCCAGCAGCCAGTTAAGAGCGACCGGAAATGAGCAGTTCTTC	CASSQLRATGNEQFF
.	TRBV13	.	TRBJ1-4	TGTGCCAGCAGCCGGGACGTTGGGAAGGAAAAACTGTTTTTT	CASSRDVGKEKLFF
.	TRBV19	.	TRBJ2-7	TGTGCCAGTCCCTTCACTTTAGGGCCAAGGTCCTACGAGCAGTACTTC	CASPFTLGPRSYEQYF
.	TRBV5-4	.	TRBJ1-1	TGTGCCAGCAGCTTGGGACAGATGAACACTGAAGCTTTCTTT	CASSLGQMNTEAFF
.	TRBV4-1	.	TRBJ2-3	TGCGCCAGCAGCCAAGCTAGATTCACAGATACGCAGTATTTT	CASSQARFTDTQYF
.	TRBV6-2/TRBV6-3	.	TRBJ2-1	TGTGCCAGCAGTTCGAGGGTGGAGGACAATGAGCAGTTCTTC	CASSSRVEDNEQFF
once	TRBV24-1	.	TRBJ2-1	TGTGCCACCAGGGCCGGCAGGGGAGTCTACAATGAGCAGTTCTTC	CATRAGRGVYNEQFF
.	TRBV12-3/TRBV12-4	.	TRBJ2-4	TGTGCCAGCAGTAACGAGGGAAACATTCAGTACTTC	CASSNEGNIQYF
once	TRBV13	TRBD1	TRBJ1-1	TGTGCCAGCAATAACCGGGACAGGTATGAAGCTTTCTTT	CASNNRDRYEAFF
once	TRBV6-4	.	TRBJ2-3	TGTGCCAGCAGTGACTCAGGGGGAACCACAGATACGCAGTATTTT	CASSDSGGTTDTQYF
few	TRBV6-1	TRBD1	TRBJ1-6	TGTGCCAGCAGTGACCGGACAGGCTATAATTCACCCCTCCACTTT	CASSDRTGYNSPLHF
.	TRBV5-8	.	TRBJ1-1	TGTGCCAGCAGTTTCCGGGCTTTAGGGATGAACACTGAAGCTTTCTTT	CASSFRALGMNTEAFF
few	TRBV10-3	.	TRBJ2-2	TGTGCCATCAGTGAGTCGACGGGACCTGGGACCGGGGAGCTGTTTTTT	CAISESTGPGTGELFF
.	TRBV5-4	TRBD1	TRBJ1-4	TGTGCCAGCAGCTTTACCGGGACAGGGGTTTATGAAAAACTGTTTTTT	CASSFTGTGVYEKLFF